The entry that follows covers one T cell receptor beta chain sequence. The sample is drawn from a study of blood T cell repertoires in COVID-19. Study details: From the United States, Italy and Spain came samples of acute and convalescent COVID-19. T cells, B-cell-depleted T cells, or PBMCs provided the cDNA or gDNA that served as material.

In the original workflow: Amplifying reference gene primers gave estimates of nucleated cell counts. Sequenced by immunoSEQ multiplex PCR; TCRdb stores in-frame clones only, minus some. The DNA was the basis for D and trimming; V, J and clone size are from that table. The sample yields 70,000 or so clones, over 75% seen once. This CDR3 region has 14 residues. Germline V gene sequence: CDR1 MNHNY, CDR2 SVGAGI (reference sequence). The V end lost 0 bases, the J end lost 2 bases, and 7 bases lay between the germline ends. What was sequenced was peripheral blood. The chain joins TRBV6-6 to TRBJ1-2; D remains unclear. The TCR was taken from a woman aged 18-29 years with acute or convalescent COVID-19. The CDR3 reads CASSYSAGNYGYTF. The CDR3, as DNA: TGTGCCAGCAGTTACTCGGCAGGCAACTATGGCTACACCTTC.